Given below is one T cell receptor (beta chain) in context. The sample originates from a study of OX40 agonist ivuxolimab in advanced cancers. TCRdb's table, derived via immunoSEQ multiplex PCR, lists solely in-frame clones and lacks some. This table has fewer than 85,000 clones, over 70% appearing once. CDR3 length equals 14 residues. Germline V gives CDR1 MGHRA, CDR2 YSYEKL. V was clipped by 0 bases and J by 8 bases, with 13 bases between them. The TCR sequence derives from an adult with an advanced solid tumor such as melanoma, head and neck, liver or kidney cancer. The chain joins TRBV4-1 to TRBJ2-5; no clear D gene. The sample here was CD4+ or CD8+ T cells sorted from blood, taken in a trial of the OX40 agonist ivuxolimab. The DNA of the CDR3 is TGCGCCAGCAGCCAAGAACAGACAACCGGCACCCAGTACTTC. Translating gives CASSQEQTTGTQYF.